The 16 T cell receptor beta chains below come from one sample, sequenced in a study of CD8+CD57+ T cells in acquired aplastic anemia. Profiling that covered TCR beta VDJ and CDR3 relied on genomic DNA as its template. MiXCR was run by TCRdb on the reads, yielding one entry per CDR3 protein. Of some 200,000 distinct CDR3 sequences listed, nearly 50% are singletons. Before being chosen for sequencing, patients had shown CD8+CD57+ cell expansion by flow cytometry. The sample was sorted CD4+, CD8+, or CD8+CD57+ T cells (not recorded which) from PBMCs. Receptor source: a human donor with aplastic anemia.

The rearrangement joins TRBV12-3 or TRBV12-4 to TRBJ2-1; TRBD1 matches 9 bases. The CDR3 totals 13 residues. Unmatched junction bases numbered 5, after V lost 5 bases and J lost 9 bases. CDR3 DNA: TGTGCCAGCAGTATGACAGGGGGGGGTGAGCAGTTCTTC. This codes for CASSMTGGGEQFF.

This sequence joins TRBV11-2 and TRBJ2-5; D may match TRBD1 or TRBD2 (5 bases each). CDR1 and CDR2 (germline): SGHAT, FQNNGV. CDR3 size: 16 residues. V lost 2 bases, J lost 5 bases, and 18 bases lay in between. The CDR3, as DNA: TGTGCCAGCAGCTTAAAGCGGACACCAAAGGGGGAGACCCAGTACTTC. The encoded protein is CASSLKRTPKGETQYF.

This clonotype was seen many times. The V gene is TRBV6-1, the J gene TRBJ2-3; 7 bases align to TRBD1. This CDR3 contains 14 residues. The J segment lost 4 bases and the V segment lost 5 bases, leaving 6 bases of the junction unmatched. Germline CDR1 is MNHNS and CDR2 is SASEGT. CDR3 residues: CASSRQGEADTQYF. The CDR3 DNA sequence: TGTGCCAGCAGTCGACAGGGCGAGGCAGATACGCAGTATTTT.

This rearrangement joins TRBV24-1 to TRBJ2-7; 7 bases line up with TRBD1. V shed 3 bases and J 2 bases; nucleotides not matched to a gene: 3. The length of the CDR3 is 14 residues. CDR1 is KGHDR, CDR2 SFDVKD, per germline. CDR3 in DNA: TGTGCCACCAGTGATCCGGGACAGACCTACGAGCAGTACTTC. It encodes CATSDPGQTYEQYF.

Many counts were recorded for this clonotype. The V and J genes are TRBV10-3 and TRBJ1-2; 7 positions match TRBD1. Trimming cost V 2 bases and J 4 bases; bases outside gene matches: 4. This CDR3 region has 14 residues. Germline V lookup: CDR1 ENHRY, CDR2 SYGVKD. CDR3: CAISETGESYGYTF. As DNA, the CDR3 is TGTGCCATCAGTGAGACAGGGGAGAGCTATGGCTACACCTTC.

This clonotype was recorded many times. The J gene is TRBJ2-7, the V gene TRBV7-3; D gene ambiguous. Trimming took 5 bases from V and 3 from J, leaving 14 bases between them. The CDR3 has 14 residues. Germline values: CDR1 SGHTA, CDR2 FQGTGA. CDR3 DNA: TGTGCCAGCAGCCTAATCCCCGGGTTCTACGAGCAGTACTTC. It codes for CASSLIPGFYEQYF. Full variable domain (rest looked up from reference TRBV7-3 and TRBJ2-7): GAGVSQTPSNKVTEKGKYVELRCDPISGHTALYWYRQSLGQGPEFLIYFQGTGAADDSGLPNDRFFAVRPEGSVSTLKIQRTERGDSAVYLCASSLIPGFYEQYFGPGTRLTVT.

This clonotype was seen many times. The J gene is TRBJ1-2, the V gene TRBV24-1; 8 bases are a match to TRBD1. The CDR3 spans 14 residues. Germline CDR1 KGHDR, CDR2 SFDVKD. V lost 5 bases to trimming and J lost 6 bases; unmatched junction nucleotides: 7. CDR3: CATSGIQGVDGYTF. CDR3 coding DNA: TGTGCCACCAGTGGTATACAGGGGGTGGATGGCTACACCTTC.

In this sample, this clonotype turned up many times. The rearrangement uses TRBV29-1 and TRBJ2-7, with 11 bases aligning to TRBD2. Germline-derived CDR1 and CDR2 are SQVTM and ANQGSEA. V trimming: 5 bases; J trimming: 1 base; junction bases outside the gene matches: 4. This CDR3 has 14 amino acids. CDR3 sequence: CSVPGTSGSYEQYF. CDR3 coding DNA: TGCAGCGTTCCCGGGACTAGCGGATCCTACGAGCAGTACTTC.

The chain employs TRBV20-1 and TRBJ2-7; no clear D. Trimming removed 6 bases at V and 5 bases at J, with 14 bases between. The V gene's germline CDR1 is DFQATT and CDR2 SNEGSKA (reference sequence). This CDR3 contains 12 residues. CDR3 nucleotide sequence: TGCAGTGCCCTCAAGAGAGAAAACGAGCAGTACTTC. Its translation is CSALKRENEQYF.

The chain joins TRBV19 to TRBJ2-7, with a tentative D call TRBD1 (5 bases). The ends were cut back, 11 bases at V and 0 bases at J, with 8 bases in the middle. CDR3 length: 11 amino acids. Germline assignment: CDR1 LNHDA and CDR2 SQIVND (reference sequence). The CDR3: CACGASYEQYF. CDR3 bases: TGTGCCTGTGGGGCCTCCTACGAGCAGTACTTC.

This rearrangement joins TRBV2 to TRBJ2-7; D may correspond to TRBD1 or TRBD2 (5 bases each). Germline values: CDR1 SNHLY, CDR2 FYNNEI. V was clipped by 1 base and J by 1 base, with 11 bases between them. This CDR3 has 15 amino acids. The CDR3, as DNA: TGTGCCAGCAGTGAAGGTGACAGCGGTTCCTACGAGCAGTACTTC. Its translation: CASSEGDSGSYEQYF.

This clonotype was seen once. This could be a read error, since a much larger clone is one nucleotide away. V and J are TRBV11-2 and TRBJ2-7; D is ambiguous. Per the germline V gene, CDR1 is SGHAT and CDR2 is FQNNGV. The CDR3 length is 15 residues. CDR3: CASSLVPAKIYDQYF. DNA of the CDR3: TGTGCCAGCAGCCTAGTCCCAGCGAAGATCTACGATCAGTACTTC.

Many counts were recorded for this clonotype. The chain has TRBV24-1 and TRBJ1-6, with unresolved D. This CDR3 region has 11 residues. Between the trimmed V and J ends, which lost 2 bases and 8 bases, there was a span of 0 bases. CDR1 and CDR2 from the germline V gene are KGHDR and SFDVKD. The CDR3 nucleotides read TGTGCCACCAGTGATTATTCACCCCTCCACTTT. This encodes CATSDYSPLHF.

This clonotype occurred many times. The rearrangement uses TRBV6-6 and TRBJ1-6; tentatively, D is TRBD1 (5 bases). The V gene lost 0 bases and the J gene lost 9 bases, with 15 bases spanning the gap. CDR3 size: 16 residues. CDR1 is MNHNY, CDR2 SVGAGI, per germline (reference sequence). This CDR3 is CASSYSGSAGGSPLHF. CDR3 nucleotides: TGTGCCAGCAGTTACTCTGGCTCTGCGGGGGGTTCACCCCTCCACTTT.

This clonotype was detected ten times or more. This chain joins TRBV7-2 and TRBJ2-3, with D perhaps TRBD2 (6 bases). Between the trimmed V and J ends, which lost 1 base and 5 bases, there was a span of 10 bases. CDR3 length: 14 amino acids. CDR1 is SGHTA and CDR2 is FQGNSA in the germline V gene. In nucleotides, the CDR3 is TGTGCCAGCAGCTTAGTCGGTAGCGGAGATACGCAGTATTTT. It translates to CASSLVGSGDTQYF. Combining the CDR3 with reference TRBV7-2 and TRBJ2-3 gives the whole variable domain GAGVSQSPSNKVTEKGKDVELRCDPISGHTALYWYRQSLGQGLEFLIYFQGNSAPDKSGLPSDRFSAERTGGSVSTLTIQRTQQEDSAVYLCASSLVGSGDTQYFGPGTRLTVL.

This clonotype was seen many times. The chain couples TRBV29-1 to TRBJ1-5; TRBD1 is a possible D gene (5 bases). Germline V gives CDR1 SQVTM, CDR2 ANQGSEA. The CDR3 contains 13 residues. The germline V and J ends were trimmed by 2 bases and 3 bases, with 8 bases remaining between them. CDR3 DNA sequence: TGCAGCGTTGAACAGGGTCCCAATCAGCCCCAGCATTTT. Amino acid sequence: CSVEQGPNQPQHF.